The 26 T cell receptor beta chains below were found in one sample sequenced in a study of blood T cell repertoires in COVID-19 (dated by TCRdb to between 2020 and 2021). Library prep was done by the immunoSEQ multiplex PCR assay. Drawn from immuneACCESS, this table holds only the in-frame rearrangements with V and J called that TCRdb kept. Clones are partly lost; checked studies trace under half to an unresolved V gene and leave the rest unexplained. The sample has 200,000 or so clones on record, 80% to 85% of them singletons. The ten largest clones add up to about 5.5% of the sample. The sample consisted of peripheral blood. These receptors came from a woman aged 30 to 39 with acute or convalescent COVID-19.

This sequence joins TRBV7-6 and TRBJ1-3; D uncertain. Trimming cost V 2 bases and J 5 bases, with 19 bases left between them. CDR1 and CDR2 from the germline V gene are SGHVS and FNYEAQ. The length of the CDR3 is 17 residues. The CDR3 bases are TGTGCCAGCAGCTTAACTCGTTCGGGTGGAAGTCGAAACACCATATATTTT. This gives the protein CASSLTRSGGSRNTIYF.

In its sample, this clone was seen a few times. V is TRBV5-1 and J is TRBJ2-3; 8 bases align to TRBD2. The CDR3 has 15 residues. The germline CDR1 and CDR2 sequences are SGHRS and YFSETQ. V dropped 1 base and J dropped 5; count of bases not matched to a gene: 6. The CDR3 bases are TGCGCCAGCAGCTTGAAGGCGGGAGGAATAGATACGCAGTATTTT. Amino acid sequence: CASSLKAGGIDTQYF.

CDR3 region: CASSSTGYRNTDTQYF. CDR3 coding DNA: TGTGCCAGCAGCTCGACAGGGTATAGGAACACAGATACGCAGTATTTT. This chain links TRBV7-3 with TRBJ2-3; 7 bases are a match to TRBD1. Looked up from germline, CDR1 is SGHTA and CDR2 is FQGTGA. The J segment lost 2 bases and the V segment lost 4 bases, leaving 9 bases of the junction unmatched. The CDR3 has 16 residues.

The chain links TRBV11-2 to TRBJ1-1; D is ambiguous. CDR3 length equals 13 residues. Trimming took off 4 bases at V and 4 bases at J, with 10 bases between the two ends. Per the germline V gene, CDR1 is SGHAT and CDR2 is FQNNGV. DNA of the CDR3: TGTGCCAGCAGCTCCCCTCTAGCCACTGAAGCTTTCTTT. Protein: CASSSPLATEAFF.

The chain uses TRBV14 and TRBJ1-1; D is perhaps TRBD1 (5 bases). The V end lost 4 bases, the J end lost 4 bases, and 13 bases lay between the germline ends. Looked up from germline, CDR1 is SGHDN and CDR2 is FVKESK. The CDR3 consists of 14 residues. The CDR3 protein is CASSRRGGSTEAFF. DNA of the CDR3: TGTGCCAGCAGCCGCCGTGGGGGGAGCACTGAAGCTTTCTTT.

J is TRBJ1-4 and V is TRBV6-2 or TRBV6-3; TRBD1 agrees at 7 bases. Germline CDR1 and CDR2: MNHEY and SVGEGT. The CDR3 consists of 16 residues. Trimming took 6 bases from V and 5 from J; bases not matched to a gene: 12. The CDR3 DNA follows: TGTGCCAGCAGCATACACTGGGACAGCGGCAATGAAAAACTGTTTTTT. This gives the protein CASSIHWDSGNEKLFF.

The chain carries TRBV7-2 and TRBJ2-1, with 7 bases identical to TRBD2. The germline V gene encodes CDR1 SGHTA and CDR2 FQGNSA. The length of the CDR3 is 17 residues. After removal of 1 base from V and 3 bases from J, the junction contained 9 bases not matched to a gene. The CDR3 bases are TGTGCCAGCAGCTTAGTCCTTAGCTCTAGCGGCTACAATGAGCAGTTCTTC. This encodes CASSLVLSSSGYNEQFF.

V is TRBV10-3 and J is TRBJ1-2, with 9 positions matching TRBD1. This CDR3 is built from 15 residues. The ends lost 5 bases at V and 4 bases at J; junction bases unmatched: 8. Germline V CDR1 and CDR2: ENHRY, SYGVKD. In DNA, the CDR3 is TGTGCCATCAGTCGGACAGGGGATTTTGGCTATGGCTACACCTTC. It translates to CAISRTGDFGYGYTF.

V and J are TRBV11-1 and TRBJ2-4; a weak D match, TRBD1 (6 bases). Germline CDR1 is SGHAT and CDR2 is FQDESV (reference sequence). The length of the CDR3 is 14 residues. V lost 4 bases, J lost 3 bases, and 10 bases lay in between. CDR3 in amino acids: CASSSDRHKNIQYF. As DNA, the CDR3 is TGTGCCAGCAGCTCCGACAGGCACAAAAACATTCAGTACTTC. The whole variable domain, remainder taken from reference TRBV11-1 and TRBJ2-4, is EAEVAQSPRYKITEKSQAVAFWCDPISGHATLYWYRQILGQGPELLVQFQDESVVDDSQLPKDRFSAERLKGVDSTLKIQPAELGDSAMYLCASSSDRHKNIQYFGAGTRLSVL.

The rearrangement joins TRBV6-4 to TRBJ2-1, with 10 bases aligning to TRBD2. Per the germline V gene, CDR1 is MRHNA and CDR2 is SNTAGT. CDR3 length equals 15 residues. J was trimmed by 6 bases and V by 4 bases; bases with no gene match: 6. The CDR3 region is CASSGVAGGSNEQFF. The CDR3 nucleotides are TGTGCCAGCAGTGGGGTAGCGGGAGGATCCAATGAGCAGTTCTTC.

V and J are TRBV9 and TRBJ1-1, with a weak D call TRBD1 (6 bases). The germline V gene has CDR1 SGDLS and CDR2 YYNGEE. CDR3 length equals 15 residues. The V and J ends lost 2 bases and 4 bases respectively, with 15 bases between them. Here the CDR3 reads CASSVTTGLGTEAFF. DNA of the CDR3: TGTGCCAGCAGCGTGACTACAGGGCTCGGCACTGAAGCTTTCTTT.

The rearrangement links TRBV10-3 to TRBJ1-2; the D is unclear. The CDR3 is 13 residues long. Germline V gives CDR1 ENHRY, CDR2 SYGVKD. V lost 3 bases and J 6 bases, leaving 11 bases between the germline ends. The CDR3 DNA follows: TGTGCCATCAGTGAAGGAGGGCGGGATGGCTACACCTTC. This translates into CAISEGGRDGYTF.

This chain links TRBV5-8 with TRBJ1-6; 8 nucleotides match TRBD1. Per the germline V gene, CDR1 is SGHTS and CDR2 is YDEGEE. V shed 2 bases and J 7 bases; nucleotides not matched to a gene: 2. CDR3 length: 14 amino acids. The DNA of the CDR3 is TGTGCCAGCAGCTTTAGACAGGGGAATTCACCCCTCCACTTT. Translation: CASSFRQGNSPLHF.

Here the CDR3 DNA reads TGTGCCAGCAGCCATAGCTCTGGAAACACCATATATTTT. Protein product: CASSHSSGNTIYF. The genes are TRBV3-1 (or the pseudogene TRBV3-2) and TRBJ1-3, with unresolved D. The CDR3 loop spans 13 amino acids. Looked up from germline, CDR1 is LGHDT and CDR2 is YNNKEL (reference sequence). V lost 3 bases and J 0 bases, leaving 3 bases between the germline ends.

This clone was seen only a few times. The rearrangement joins TRBV28 to TRBJ1-2, with TRBD1 matching 8 bases. This CDR3 region has 15 residues. Losses at the gene ends were 5 bases for V and 4 bases for J; bases not matched to a gene: 9. Germline loops: CDR1 MDHEN, CDR2 SYDVKM. CDR3 protein: CASSLPGQDIYGYTF. As DNA, the CDR3 is TGTGCCAGCAGTCTTCCGGGACAGGATATCTATGGCTACACCTTC.

This chain links TRBV9 with TRBJ2-3, with TRBD2 matching over 15 bases. Germline CDR1 SGDLS, CDR2 YYNGEE. J lost 4 bases, V lost 4 bases, and 10 bases had no gene match. This CDR3 is 18 amino acids long. CDR3 sequence reads: CASSSGTSGRWGPDTQYF. Written as DNA, the CDR3 is TGTGCCAGCAGCTCAGGGACTAGCGGGAGGTGGGGCCCAGATACGCAGTATTTT. The full variable domain, its missing parts supplied by reference TRBV9 and TRBJ2-3, is DSGVTQTPKHLITATGQRVTLRCSPRSGDLSVYWYQQSLDQGLQFLIQYYNGEERAKGNILERFSAQQFPDLHSELNLSSLELGDSALYFCASSSGTSGRWGPDTQYFGPGTRLTVL.

This rearrangement joins TRBV6-5 to TRBJ2-7; maybe TRBD1 (6 bases). V was trimmed by 4 bases and J by 3 bases, leaving 7 bases between them. Germline V gene sequence: CDR1 MNHEY, CDR2 SVGAGI. The CDR3 length is 12 residues. In nucleotides, the CDR3 is TGTGCCAGCAGTTCGGACAGCTACGAGCAGTACTTC. Its protein is CASSSDSYEQYF.

This chain uses TRBV28 with TRBJ2-5, with a tentative D call TRBD2 (6 bases). Trimming removed 6 bases from V and 1 base from J, with 12 bases in between. Germline CDR1 and CDR2: MDHEN and SYDVKM. CDR3 size: 14 residues. CDR3 nucleotide sequence: TGTGCCAGCAGCCGGGCGGGGCCCCAAGAGACCCAGTACTTC. Amino acids: CASSRAGPQETQYF.

The gene calls are TRBV9 and TRBJ2-2; no firm D call. CDR1 is SGDLS, CDR2 YYNGEE, per germline. Trimming took 4 bases from V and 8 from J, leaving 12 bases between them. The CDR3 has 13 residues. CDR3 protein: CASSPSIVGELFF. The CDR3 DNA sequence: TGTGCCAGCAGCCCAAGTATAGTGGGGGAGCTGTTTTTT.

V and J are TRBV21-1 and TRBJ1-4; TRBD1 is the table's D call, not checked against the DNA. TRBV21-1 is a pseudogene. The CDR3 totals 14 residues. Written as DNA, the CDR3 is TGTGCCAGCAGTTCCGGGACAGGGGCTGAAAAACTGTTTTTT. This gives the protein CASSSGTGAEKLFF.

This rearrangement joins TRBV3-1 (or the pseudogene TRBV3-2) to TRBJ1-2; the match to TRBD1 covers 10 bases. Germline V gene sequence: CDR1 LGHDT, CDR2 YNNKEL (reference sequence). J gave up 2 bases and V 4 bases, and 1 base lay outside the gene matches. This CDR3 has 14 residues. For the CDR3, the DNA is TGTGCCAGCAGCCTGGACAGGGGGAACTATGGCTACACCTTC. It translates to CASSLDRGNYGYTF.

The chain has TRBV19 and TRBJ2-2; 7 bases map to TRBD2. V lost 3 bases and J lost 2; bases outside the gene matches: 6. CDR3 length: 16 amino acids. Germline V gene data show CDR1 as LNHDA and CDR2 as SQIVND (reference sequence). In nucleotides, the CDR3 is TGTGCCAGTAGTATCTTTAGCGGGTTAAACACCGGGGAGCTGTTTTTT. Translation: CASSIFSGLNTGELFF. Together with reference TRBV19 and TRBJ2-2, the CDR3 gives the full variable domain: DGGITQSPKYLFRKEGQNVTLSCEQNLNHDAMYWYRQDPGQGLRLIYYSQIVNDFQKGDIAEGYSVSREKKESFPLTVTSAQKNPTAFYLCASSIFSGLNTGELFFGEGSRLTVL.

Here the CDR3 reads CASSGIYEQYF. The CDR3 DNA follows: TGTGCCAGCTCCGGGATCTACGAGCAGTACTTC. The genes are TRBV28 and TRBJ2-7, with D possibly matching TRBD2 (5 bases). Germline V gives CDR1 MDHEN, CDR2 SYDVKM. V lost 8 bases and J 3 bases, leaving 8 bases between the germline ends. The CDR3 extends over 11 amino acids.

The chain is built from TRBV7-8 and TRBJ1-1, with D possibly matching TRBD1 (5 bases). Trimming pared 5 bases from V and 1 base from J, leaving 11 bases between. The CDR3 spans 14 residues. CDR1 and CDR2 from the germline V gene are SGHVS and FQNEAQ. CDR3 in amino acids: CASSIRVENTEAFF. In DNA, the CDR3 is TGTGCCAGCAGCATCAGGGTAGAGAACACTGAAGCTTTCTTT.

As DNA, the CDR3 is TGTGCCAGCACCTTGGAACTAGCGGGAGTAGGGAATGAGCAGTTCTTC. Its protein product is CASTLELAGVGNEQFF. The chain combines TRBV11-1 with TRBJ2-1, with 11 nucleotides matching TRBD2. V dropped 7 bases and J dropped 7; count of bases not matched to a gene: 12. From germline, CDR1 is SGHAT and CDR2 FQDESV (reference sequence). The CDR3 is 16 residues long.

V is TRBV19 and J is TRBJ1-1, with D possibly matching TRBD1 (6 bases). Germline CDR1 and CDR2: LNHDA and SQIVND (reference sequence). This CDR3 region has 15 residues. V dropped 4 bases and J dropped 4 bases, with 16 bases sitting between them. The CDR3 DNA follows: TGTGCCAGTAGTACAATCCAGGGGCGGTTCACTGAAGCTTTCTTT. It encodes CASSTIQGRFTEAFF.